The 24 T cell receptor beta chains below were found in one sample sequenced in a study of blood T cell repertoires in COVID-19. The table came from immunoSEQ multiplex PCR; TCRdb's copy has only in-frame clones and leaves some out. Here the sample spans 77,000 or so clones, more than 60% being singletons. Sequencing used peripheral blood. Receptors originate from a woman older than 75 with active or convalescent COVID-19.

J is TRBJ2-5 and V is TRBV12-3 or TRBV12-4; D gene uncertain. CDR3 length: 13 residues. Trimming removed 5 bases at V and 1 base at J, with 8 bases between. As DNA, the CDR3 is TGTGCCAGCAGTATTCGTAGCCAAGAGACCCAGTACTTC. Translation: CASSIRSQETQYF.

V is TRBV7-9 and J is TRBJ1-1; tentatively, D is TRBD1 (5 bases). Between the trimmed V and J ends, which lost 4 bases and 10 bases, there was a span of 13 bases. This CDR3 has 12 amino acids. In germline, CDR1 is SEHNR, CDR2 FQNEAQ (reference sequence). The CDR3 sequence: CASSWTVGGAFF. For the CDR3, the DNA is TGTGCCAGCAGCTGGACGGTCGGGGGAGCTTTCTTT.

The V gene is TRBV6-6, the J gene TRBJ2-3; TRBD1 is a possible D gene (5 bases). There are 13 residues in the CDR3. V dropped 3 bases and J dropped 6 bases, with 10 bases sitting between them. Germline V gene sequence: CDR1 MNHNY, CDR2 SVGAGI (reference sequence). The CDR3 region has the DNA TGTGCCAGCAGTTATACAGGCTCGGATACGCAGTATTTT. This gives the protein CASSYTGSDTQYF.

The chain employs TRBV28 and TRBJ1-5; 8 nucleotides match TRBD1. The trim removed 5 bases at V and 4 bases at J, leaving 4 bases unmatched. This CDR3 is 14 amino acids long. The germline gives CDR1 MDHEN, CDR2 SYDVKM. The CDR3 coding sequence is TGTGCCAGCAGTACCTACAGGGGGAATCAGCCCCAGCATTTT. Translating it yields CASSTYRGNQPQHF. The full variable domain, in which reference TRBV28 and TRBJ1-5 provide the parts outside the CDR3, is DVKVTQSSRYLVKRTGEKVFLECVQDMDHENMFWYRQDPGLGLRLIYFSYDVKMKEKGDIPEGYSVSREKKERFSLILESASTNQTSMYLCASSTYRGNQPQHFGDGTRLSIL.

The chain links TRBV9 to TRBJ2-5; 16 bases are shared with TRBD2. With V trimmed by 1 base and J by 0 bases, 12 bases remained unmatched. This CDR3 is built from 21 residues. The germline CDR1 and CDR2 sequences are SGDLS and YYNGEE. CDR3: CASSVTPGGTSGGGYQETQYF. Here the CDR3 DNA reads TGTGCCAGCAGCGTAACCCCCGGCGGGACTAGCGGGGGGGGGTACCAAGAGACCCAGTACTTC.

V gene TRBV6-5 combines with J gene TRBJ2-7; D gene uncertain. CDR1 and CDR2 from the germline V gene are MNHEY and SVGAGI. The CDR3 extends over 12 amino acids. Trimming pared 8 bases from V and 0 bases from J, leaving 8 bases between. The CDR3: CASYRVSYEQYF. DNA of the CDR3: TGTGCCAGCTACAGAGTCTCCTACGAGCAGTACTTC.

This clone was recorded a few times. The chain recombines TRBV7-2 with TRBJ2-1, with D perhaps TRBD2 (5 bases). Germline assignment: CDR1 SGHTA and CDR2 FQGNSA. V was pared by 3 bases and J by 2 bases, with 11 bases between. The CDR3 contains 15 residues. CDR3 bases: TGTGCCAGCAGCTTCTCGGTGACTACCTACAATGAGCAGTTCTTC. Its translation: CASSFSVTTYNEQFF.

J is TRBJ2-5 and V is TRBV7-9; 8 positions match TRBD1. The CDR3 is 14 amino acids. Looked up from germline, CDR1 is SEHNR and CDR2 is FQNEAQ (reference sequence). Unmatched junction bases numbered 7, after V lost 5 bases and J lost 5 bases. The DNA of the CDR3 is TGTGCCAGCAGCCCTCAGGGGGCACTGGAGACCCAGTACTTC. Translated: CASSPQGALETQYF.

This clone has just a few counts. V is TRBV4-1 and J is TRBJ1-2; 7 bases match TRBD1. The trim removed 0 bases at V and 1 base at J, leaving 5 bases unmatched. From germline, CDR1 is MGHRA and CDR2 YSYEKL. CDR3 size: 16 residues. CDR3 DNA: TGCGCCAGCAGCCAAGATTTAGGGGGCCTTAACTATGGCTACACCTTC. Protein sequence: CASSQDLGGLNYGYTF.

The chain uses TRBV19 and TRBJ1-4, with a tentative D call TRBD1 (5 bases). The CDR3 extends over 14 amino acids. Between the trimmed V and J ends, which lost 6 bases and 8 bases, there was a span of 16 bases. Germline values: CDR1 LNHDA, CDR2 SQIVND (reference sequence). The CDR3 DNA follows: TGTGCCAGTAGCGACAGTCGAGTTAGGGAAAAACTGTTTTTT. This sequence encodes CASSDSRVREKLFF.

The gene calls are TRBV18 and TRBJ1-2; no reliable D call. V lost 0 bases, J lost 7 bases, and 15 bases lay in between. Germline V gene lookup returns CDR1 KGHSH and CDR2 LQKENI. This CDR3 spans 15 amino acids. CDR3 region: CASSPPLDTSGGYTF. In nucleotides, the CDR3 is TGTGCCAGCTCACCACCCCTCGACACCTCTGGTGGCTACACCTTC.

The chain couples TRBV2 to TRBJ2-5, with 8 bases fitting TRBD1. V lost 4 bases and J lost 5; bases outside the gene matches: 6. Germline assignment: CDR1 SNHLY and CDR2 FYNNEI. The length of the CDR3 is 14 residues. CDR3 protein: CASSAQGAGETQYF. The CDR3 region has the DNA TGTGCCAGCAGTGCGCAGGGGGCCGGGGAGACCCAGTACTTC. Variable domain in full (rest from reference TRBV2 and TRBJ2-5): EPEVTQTPSHQVTQMGQEVILRCVPISNHLYFYWYRQILGQKVEFLVSFYNNEISEKSEIFDDQFSVERPDGSNFTLKIRSTKLEDSAMYFCASSAQGAGETQYFGPGTRLLVL.

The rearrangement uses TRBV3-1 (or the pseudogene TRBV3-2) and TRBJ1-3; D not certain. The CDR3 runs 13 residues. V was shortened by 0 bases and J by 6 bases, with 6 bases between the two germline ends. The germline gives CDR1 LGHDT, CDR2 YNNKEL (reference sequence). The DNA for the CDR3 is TGTGCCAGCAGCCAAGACCTCCTAAACACCATATATTTT. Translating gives CASSQDLLNTIYF.

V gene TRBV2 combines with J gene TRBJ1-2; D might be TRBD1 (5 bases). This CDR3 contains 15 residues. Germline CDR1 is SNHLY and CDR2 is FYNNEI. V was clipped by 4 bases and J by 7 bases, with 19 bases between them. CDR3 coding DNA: TGTGCCAGCAGTGCCCGGGGGGAGGGAAGCCCTGGCTACACCTTC. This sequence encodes CASSARGEGSPGYTF.

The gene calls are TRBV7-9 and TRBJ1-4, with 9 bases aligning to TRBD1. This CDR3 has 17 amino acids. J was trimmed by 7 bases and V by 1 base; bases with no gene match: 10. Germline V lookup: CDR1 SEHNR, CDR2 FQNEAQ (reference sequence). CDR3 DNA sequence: TGTGCCAGCAGCTTAGTTACAGGGGGCGCTGAGGCTGAAAAACTGTTTTTT. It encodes CASSLVTGGAEAEKLFF. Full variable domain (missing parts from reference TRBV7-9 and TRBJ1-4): DTGVSQNPRHKITKRGQNVTFRCDPISEHNRLYWYRQTLGQGPEFLTYFQNEAQLEKSRLLSDRFSAERPKGSFSTLEIQRTEQGDSAMYLCASSLVTGGAEAEKLFFGSGTQLSVL.

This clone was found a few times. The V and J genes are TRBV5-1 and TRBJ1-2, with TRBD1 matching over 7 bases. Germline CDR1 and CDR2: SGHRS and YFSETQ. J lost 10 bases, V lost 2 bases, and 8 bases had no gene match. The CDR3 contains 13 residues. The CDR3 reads CASSFLRDRHYTF. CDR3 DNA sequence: TGCGCCAGCAGCTTCTTACGGGACAGACACTACACCTTC.

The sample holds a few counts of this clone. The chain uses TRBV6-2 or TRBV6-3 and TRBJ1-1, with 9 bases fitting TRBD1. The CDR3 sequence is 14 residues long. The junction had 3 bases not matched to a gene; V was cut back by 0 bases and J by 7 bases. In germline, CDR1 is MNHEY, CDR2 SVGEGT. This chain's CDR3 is CASSYSLGQGEAFF. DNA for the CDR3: TGTGCCAGCAGTTACTCACTGGGACAGGGTGAAGCTTTCTTT.

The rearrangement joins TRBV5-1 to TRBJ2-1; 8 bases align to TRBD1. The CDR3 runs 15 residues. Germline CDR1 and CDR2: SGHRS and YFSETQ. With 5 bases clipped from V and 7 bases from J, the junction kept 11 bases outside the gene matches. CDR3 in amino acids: CASSNSGQAGNEQFF. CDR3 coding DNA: TGCGCCAGCAGTAATTCGGGACAGGCCGGGAATGAGCAGTTCTTC.

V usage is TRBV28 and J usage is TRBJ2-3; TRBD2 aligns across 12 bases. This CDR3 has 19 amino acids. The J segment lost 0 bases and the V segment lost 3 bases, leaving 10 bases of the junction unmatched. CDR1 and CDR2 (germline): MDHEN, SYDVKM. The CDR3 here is CASSFTSGGLGLSTDTQYF. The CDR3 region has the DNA TGTGCCAGCAGTTTCACTAGCGGGGGGCTCGGGTTGAGCACAGATACGCAGTATTTT. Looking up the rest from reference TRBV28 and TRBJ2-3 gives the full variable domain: DVKVTQSSRYLVKRTGEKVFLECVQDMDHENMFWYRQDPGLGLRLIYFSYDVKMKEKGDIPEGYSVSREKKERFSLILESASTNQTSMYLCASSFTSGGLGLSTDTQYFGPGTRLTVL.

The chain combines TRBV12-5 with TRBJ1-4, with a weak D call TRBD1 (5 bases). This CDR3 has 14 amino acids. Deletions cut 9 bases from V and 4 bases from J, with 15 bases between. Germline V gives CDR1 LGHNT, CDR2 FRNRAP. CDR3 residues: CASSPQGSNEKLFF. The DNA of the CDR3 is TGTGCTAGCTCCCCCCAGGGAAGTAATGAAAAACTGTTTTTT.

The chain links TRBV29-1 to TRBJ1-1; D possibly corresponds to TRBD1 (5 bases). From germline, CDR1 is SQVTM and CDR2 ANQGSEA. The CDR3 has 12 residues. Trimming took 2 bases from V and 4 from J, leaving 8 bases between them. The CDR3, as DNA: TGCAGCGTTGAAAGGGGTACCACTGAAGCTTTCTTT. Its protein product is CSVERGTTEAFF. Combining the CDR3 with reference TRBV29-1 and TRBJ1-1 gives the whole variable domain SAVISQKPSRDICQRGTSLTIQCQVDSQVTMMFWYRQQPGQSLTLIATANQGSEATYESGFVIDKFPISRPNLTFSTLTVSNMSPEDSSIYLCSVERGTTEAFFGQGTRLTVV.

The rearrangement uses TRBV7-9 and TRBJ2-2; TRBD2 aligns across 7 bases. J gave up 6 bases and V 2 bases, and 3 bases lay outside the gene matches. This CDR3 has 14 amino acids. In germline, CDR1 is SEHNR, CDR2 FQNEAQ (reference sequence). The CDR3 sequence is CASSLTGGPGELFF. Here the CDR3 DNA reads TGTGCCAGCAGCTTAACGGGGGGTCCCGGGGAGCTGTTTTTT.

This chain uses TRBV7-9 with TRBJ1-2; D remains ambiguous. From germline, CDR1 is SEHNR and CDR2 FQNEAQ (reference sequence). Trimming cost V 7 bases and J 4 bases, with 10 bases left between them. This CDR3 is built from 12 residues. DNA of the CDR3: TGTGCCAGCACTGCGGAAAGCTATGGCTACACCTTC. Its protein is CASTAESYGYTF.

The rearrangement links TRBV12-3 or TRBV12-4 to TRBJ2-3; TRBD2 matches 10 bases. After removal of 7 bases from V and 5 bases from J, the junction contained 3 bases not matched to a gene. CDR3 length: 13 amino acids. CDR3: CASTSGGGDTQYF. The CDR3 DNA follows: TGTGCCAGCACTAGCGGGGGAGGAGATACGCAGTATTTT.